The 14 T cell receptor beta chains below come from one sample, sequenced in a study of T-cell memory formation after mild COVID-19. TCRdb re-analysed the 5' RACE reads in MiXCR, keeping a single row per CDR3 protein. The sample has around 200,000 distinct CDR3 sequences, more than 15% seen once. The sample taken for sequencing was PBMCs or a T cell subset sorted from them (not recorded which). All receptors come from an adult woman who had mild COVID-19 (a few samples of this study predate the infection). Cell type and time point are not known.

V gene TRBV6-6 combines with J gene TRBJ2-6; D assignment may be TRBD1 or TRBD2 (6 bases each). Germline CDR1 MNHNY, CDR2 SVGAGI (reference sequence). V gave up 5 bases and J gave up 2 bases, with 19 bases separating them. The CDR3 length is 18 residues. CDR3 residues: CASSPWGAASAGANVLTF. DNA for the CDR3: TGTGCCAGCAGTCCCTGGGGGGCCGCTTCTGCTGGGGCCAACGTCCTGACTTTC.

There are a few counts of this clonotype. The CDR3 region is CATRSPDICDPPQHF. CDR3 DNA: TGTGCCACCAGATCCCCGGACATCTGCGACCCGCCCCAGCATTTT. The chain joins TRBV24-1 to TRBJ1-5; TRBD1 might be the D (5 bases). CDR1 and CDR2 from the germline V gene are KGHDR and SFDVKD. Trimming shortened V by 7 bases and J by 9 bases, and 21 bases separated the two germline ends. The CDR3 is made up of 15 amino acids.

This clonotype was seen more than once but under ten times. The rearrangement links TRBV20-1 to TRBJ1-2; a weak D match, TRBD1 (6 bases). CDR3 length: 14 amino acids. Germline CDR1 DFQATT, CDR2 SNEGSKA (reference sequence). V lost 3 bases and J 6 bases, leaving 17 bases between the germline ends. The DNA for the CDR3 is TGCAGTGCTAGGGTCCTAGGGACATCCCATGGCTACACCTTC. This codes for CSARVLGTSHGYTF.

This clonotype was seen at least ten times. This sequence joins TRBV5-6 and TRBJ2-3, with D unclear. Germline CDR1 SGHDT, CDR2 YYEEEE. The CDR3 contains 14 residues. V shed 1 base and J shed 6 bases, with 12 bases lying between them. In nucleotides, the CDR3 is TGTGCCAGCAGCTTGTTTCGGGCCGGGGATACGCAGTATTTT. Translating gives CASSLFRAGDTQYF.

This clonotype was seen a few times. The rearrangement uses TRBV7-9 and TRBJ1-1; D remains unclear. V lost 5 bases and J lost 6, with 13 bases in between. The CDR3 length is 13 residues. Germline values: CDR1 SEHNR, CDR2 FQNEAQ (reference sequence). The CDR3 sequence: CASSNTGFAEAFF. The DNA of the CDR3 is TGTGCCAGCAGCAACACGGGCTTCGCTGAAGCTTTCTTT.

This clonotype was recorded a few times. The genes are TRBV7-9 and TRBJ2-1, with 9 bases aligning to TRBD2. The length of the CDR3 is 15 residues. Losses at the gene ends were 1 base for V and 6 bases for J; bases not matched to a gene: 4. Per the germline V gene, CDR1 is SEHNR and CDR2 is FQNEAQ (reference sequence). CDR3 protein: CASSLGTSATNEQFF. The CDR3 DNA reads as TGTGCCAGCAGCTTAGGGACTAGCGCAACCAATGAGCAGTTCTTC.

V gene TRBV7-8 combines with J gene TRBJ1-2, with a possible D match to TRBD1 (5 bases). This CDR3 spans 13 amino acids. The V and J ends lost 2 bases and 8 bases respectively, with 12 bases between them. The germline V gene has CDR1 SGHVS and CDR2 FQNEAQ. CDR3 nucleotide sequence: TGTGCCAGCAGCTTATGGGACGGGGCCGGCTACACCTTC. As protein: CASSLWDGAGYTF.

A few counts support this clonotype. The V gene is TRBV6-2 or TRBV6-3, the J gene TRBJ2-2; TRBD1 agrees at 9 bases. The germline V gene has CDR1 MNHEY and CDR2 SVGEGT. CDR3 length: 19 residues. After removal of 2 bases from V and 2 bases from J, the junction contained 12 bases not matched to a gene. The CDR3 region has the DNA TGTGCCAGCAGTTACCCGGGACAGGGTCCTTTTCCTAACACCGGGGAGCTGTTTTTT. It translates to CASSYPGQGPFPNTGELFF.

This chain uses TRBV6-5 with TRBJ1-1; 9 bases line up with TRBD1. Germline loops: CDR1 MNHEY, CDR2 SVGAGI. The CDR3 totals 15 residues. V dropped 6 bases and J dropped 4; count of bases not matched to a gene: 9. The CDR3 bases are TGTGCCAGCAGAAGAGACAGGGGGGGACCCACTGAAGCTTTCTTT. Translation gives CASRRDRGGPTEAFF.

This clonotype was seen ten or more times. J is TRBJ2-7 and V is TRBV15; 11 nucleotides line up with TRBD1. V was pared by 3 bases and J by 6 bases, with 7 bases of the junction left unmatched. The germline V gene has CDR1 LNHNV and CDR2 YYDKDF (reference sequence). The CDR3 is made up of 15 amino acids. The CDR3 loop reads CATSRNRDRGSEQYF. The CDR3 DNA is TGTGCCACCAGCAGGAACCGGGACAGGGGGAGCGAGCAGTACTTC.

The V gene is TRBV20-1, the J gene TRBJ2-2; a weak D match, TRBD1 (6 bases). Germline CDR1 and CDR2: DFQATT and SNEGSKA (reference sequence). With 6 bases removed from V and 4 bases from J, the gap between germline ends came to 12 bases. The CDR3 loop spans 13 amino acids. Here the CDR3 DNA reads TGCAGTGCCAAGGAAGGGGGCACCGGGGAGCTGTTTTTT. As protein: CSAKEGGTGELFF.

The chain employs TRBV7-9 and TRBJ2-3; the match to TRBD2 covers 10 bases. Germline V gene data show CDR1 as SEHNR and CDR2 as FQNEAQ (reference sequence). After removal of 2 bases from V and 2 bases from J, the junction contained 4 bases not matched to a gene. The CDR3 covers 16 residues. CDR3 in DNA: TGTGCCAGCAGCTTACTGGGGACTAGCGACACAGATACGCAGTATTTT. This codes for CASSLLGTSDTDTQYF. The whole variable domain, remainder taken from reference TRBV7-9 and TRBJ2-3, is DTGVSQNPRHKITKRGQNVTFRCDPISEHNRLYWYRQTLGQGPEFLTYFQNEAQLEKSRLLSDRFSAERPKGSFSTLEIQRTEQGDSAMYLCASSLLGTSDTDTQYFGPGTRLTVL.

This clonotype was detected only a few times. Relative to the germline gene, one junction end is altered; a read error may explain this. J is TRBJ2-1 and V is TRBV12-3 or TRBV12-4; perhaps TRBD2 as D (5 bases). CDR3 length equals 13 residues. The CDR3 DNA sequence: TGTGCCAGCAGCATACGAGGGATGTTTGAGGAGTTCTTC. It yields the protein CASSIRGMFEEFF.

This clonotype was picked up a small number of times. V usage is TRBV6-5 and J usage is TRBJ2-5; TRBD1 is a possible D gene (5 bases). CDR1 and CDR2 from the germline V gene are MNHEY and SVGAGI. CDR3 size: 14 residues. V was clipped by 5 bases and J by 2 bases, with 12 bases between them. The CDR3 spells CASSQGALQETQYF. DNA of the CDR3: TGTGCCAGCAGTCAAGGGGCACTTCAAGAGACCCAGTACTTC.